This T cell receptor (beta chain) was found in a study of identical twins. Broader study findings: Insertions were reduced in abundant cord blood beta clonotypes but not in memory repertoires. Invariant MAIT and iNKT cells may have partly biased zero-insertion analyses.

TCRdb re-derived calls from the 5' RACE reads in MiXCR, one entry per CDR3 protein. The table shows about 500,000 distinct CDR3 sequences, with more than 13% occurring only once. Trimming shortened V by 2 bases and J by 4 bases, and 8 bases separated the two germline ends. The germline V gene encodes CDR1 DFQATT and CDR2 SNEGSKA (reference sequence). The CDR3 length is 12 residues. This clonotype was counted ten times or more. The antigen is unknown. The sample was also reused in another study, on yellow fever vaccine responses in identical twins. This second report adds: Reportedly, twins showed a vaccine T cell response that looked partly convergent and partly personalized.

This chain uses TRBV20-1 with TRBJ1-1; D remains ambiguous. The clonotype originates from a woman between 18 and 29 years old in good health. Sequencing used CD4+ T cells sorted from blood. CDR3 protein: CSARRPGTEAFF. The CDR3 DNA reads as TGCAGTGCTAGACGTCCAGGCACTGAAGCTTTCTTT.